The 15 T cell receptor beta chains below were found in one sample sequenced in a study of shared T cell receptors in the human thymus. Generated by immunoSEQ multiplex PCR, the TCRdb table keeps only in-frame clones and is missing some. The sample lists some 400,000 clones, approximately 95% occurring once. What was sequenced was thymocytes. All receptors derive from a human donor.

The J gene is TRBJ2-7, the V gene TRBV5-6, with TRBD1 matching over 8 bases. Germline loops: CDR1 SGHDT, CDR2 YYEEEE. The J segment lost 4 bases and the V segment lost 3 bases, leaving 6 bases of the junction unmatched. The CDR3 runs to 14 residues. The CDR3: CASSWGQDGYEQYF. In DNA, the CDR3 is TGTGCCAGCAGCTGGGGACAGGATGGATACGAGCAGTACTTC.

This chain joins TRBV25-1 and TRBJ2-3, with 13 bases aligning to TRBD2. Germline lookup yields CDR1 MGHDK and CDR2 SYGVNS. The ends lost 11 bases at V and 1 base at J; junction bases unmatched: 3. The CDR3 totals 14 residues. This CDR3 is CACGLAGGTDTQYF. Written as DNA, the CDR3 is TGTGCCTGCGGACTAGCGGGAGGCACAGATACGCAGTATTTT.

V gene TRBV5-1 combines with J gene TRBJ1-2; no definite D call. Per germline, CDR1 SGHRS and CDR2 YFSETQ. The length of the CDR3 is 11 residues. Trimming removed 4 bases from V and 4 bases from J, with 5 bases in between. For the CDR3, the DNA is TGCGCCAGCAGCGGCGCCTATGGCTACACCTTC. Amino acid sequence: CASSGAYGYTF.

This chain joins TRBV6-5 and TRBJ2-1; D tentatively fits TRBD1 or TRBD2 (5 bases each). Germline-derived CDR1 and CDR2 are MNHEY and SVGAGI. The V gene lost 6 bases and the J gene lost 10 bases, with 16 bases spanning the gap. The CDR3 has 13 amino acids. The CDR3 bases are TGTGCCAGCAGCCCCGAGGGACCCCCGGAGCAGTTCTTC. It specifies CASSPEGPPEQFF.

The chain joins TRBV27 to TRBJ2-3; D remains unclear. V lost 2 bases and J lost 3, with 12 bases in between. The germline CDR1 and CDR2 sequences are MNHEY and SMNVEV (reference sequence). The CDR3 has 15 amino acids. CDR3 bases: TGTGCCAGCAGTTTAACGACCCCAGCTACAGATACGCAGTATTTT. This gives the protein CASSLTTPATDTQYF.

This clone was counted between two and nine times. The V call is TRBV11-2, the J call TRBJ1-2; 7 bases are a match to TRBD1. The CDR3 consists of 14 residues. V lost 2 bases, J lost 8 bases, and 8 bases stayed unmatched. Germline V lookup: CDR1 SGHAT, CDR2 FQNNGV. This chain's CDR3 is CASSLKQGYEGYTF. In DNA form, the CDR3 reads TGTGCCAGCAGCTTAAAACAGGGGTATGAGGGCTACACCTTC.

The gene calls are TRBV27 and TRBJ1-1, with TRBD1 identical over 10 bases. V shed 2 bases and J 3 bases; nucleotides not matched to a gene: 15. Germline V gives CDR1 MNHEY, CDR2 SMNVEV (reference sequence). This CDR3 region has 19 residues. CDR3 amino acids: CASSLLTGTGDLGDTEAFF. CDR3 nucleotides: TGTGCCAGCAGTTTACTAACCGGGACAGGGGATCTCGGGGACACTGAAGCTTTCTTT.

This clone was seen only once. V and J are TRBV6-1 and TRBJ2-5, with 9 nucleotides matching TRBD2. After removal of 8 bases from V and 1 base from J, the junction contained 5 bases not matched to a gene. The CDR3 covers 14 residues. Germline V CDR1 and CDR2: MNHNS, SASEGT. The CDR3 reads CASGGAGGQETQYF. CDR3 bases: TGTGCCAGCGGAGGAGCGGGGGGCCAAGAGACCCAGTACTTC.

The gene calls are TRBV9 and TRBJ2-1; D is possibly TRBD1 (6 bases). CDR1 is SGDLS, CDR2 YYNGEE, per germline. Deletions cut 0 bases from V and 7 bases from J, with 29 bases between. The CDR3 covers 20 residues. The CDR3: CASSVDAGVLVRSRWNEQFF. In nucleotides, the CDR3 is TGTGCCAGCAGCGTAGATGCAGGGGTTTTAGTAAGGAGTCGGTGGAATGAGCAGTTCTTC.

This clone was recorded once. The chain is built from TRBV5-1 and TRBJ2-1; 9 nucleotides align to TRBD1. Trimming took 4 bases from V and 2 from J; bases not matched to a gene: 4. This CDR3 region has 15 residues. CDR1 is SGHRS, CDR2 YFSETQ, per germline. The CDR3 region is CASSTQGAAYNEQFF. CDR3 sequence (DNA): TGCGCCAGCAGCACACAGGGGGCAGCCTACAATGAGCAGTTCTTC.

V usage is TRBV6-4 and J usage is TRBJ2-1; possibly TRBD2 for D (6 bases). Trimming pared 5 bases from V and 9 bases from J, leaving 23 bases between. This CDR3 has 16 residues. Germline V gene data show CDR1 as MRHNA and CDR2 as SNTAGT. This CDR3 is CASSLDGGGEWSEQFF. DNA of the CDR3: TGTGCCAGCAGTCTTGACGGAGGCGGGGAGTGGTCTGAGCAGTTCTTC.

This chain links TRBV2 with TRBJ2-6, with 7 nucleotides matching TRBD1. V shed 6 bases, J shed 0 bases, and the junction held 2 bases outside the gene matches. The CDR3 runs to 15 residues. Germline CDR1 SNHLY, CDR2 FYNNEI. The CDR3 is CASSGDSSGANVLTF. DNA for the CDR3: TGTGCCAGCAGCGGGGACAGCTCTGGGGCCAACGTCCTGACTTTC.

This chain uses TRBV5-1 with TRBJ2-7; D is undetermined. The V gene's germline CDR1 is SGHRS and CDR2 YFSETQ. This CDR3 spans 17 amino acids. The V end lost 1 base, the J end lost 3 bases, and 20 bases lay between the germline ends. CDR3 amino acids: CASSLLELDRNFYEQYF. The CDR3 coding sequence is TGCGCCAGCAGCTTGTTGGAATTGGACCGTAACTTCTACGAGCAGTACTTC. Combining the CDR3 with reference TRBV5-1 and TRBJ2-7 gives the whole variable domain KAGVTQTPRYLIKTRGQQVTLSCSPISGHRSVSWYQQTPGQGLQFLFEYFSETQRNKGNFPGRFSGRQFSNSRSEMNVSTLELGDSALYLCASSLLELDRNFYEQYFGPGTRLTVT.

The chain combines TRBV5-1 with TRBJ1-4; D unresolved. Trimming left V 0 bases short and J 0 bases short, with 3 bases between. Germline V gene lookup returns CDR1 SGHRS and CDR2 YFSETQ. The CDR3 totals 14 residues. This CDR3 reads CASSLGTTNEKLFF. CDR3 DNA sequence: TGCGCCAGCAGCTTGGGGACAACTAATGAAAAACTGTTTTTT. Full variable domain (rest looked up from reference TRBV5-1 and TRBJ1-4): KAGVTQTPRYLIKTRGQQVTLSCSPISGHRSVSWYQQTPGQGLQFLFEYFSETQRNKGNFPGRFSGRQFSNSRSEMNVSTLELGDSALYLCASSLGTTNEKLFFGSGTQLSVL.

The chain employs TRBV6-1 and TRBJ2-5; 8 bases fit TRBD1. This CDR3 region has 14 residues. With 6 bases clipped from V and 3 bases from J, the junction kept 6 bases outside the gene matches. Germline lookup yields CDR1 MNHNS and CDR2 SASEGT. The CDR3 DNA reads as TGTGCCAGCAGGGCCCCAGGGGGCGAAGAGACCCAGTACTTC. It yields the protein CASRAPGGEETQYF.